This TCR beta chain was documented in a study of blood T cell repertoires in COVID-19 (dated by TCRdb to 2019 to 2021). Some background on the complete study: Collaborator samples came from the United States, Italy and Spain and covered acute and convalescent phases of COVID-19. Nearly every sample came with metadata listing a de-identified subject ID, COVID-19 status, age in years and sex. The prospective study material was composed of cDNA or gDNA derived from T cells, B-cell-depleted T cells, or PBMCs. Samples came from the ongoing ImmuneRACE study (first 160 participants) plus 1,254 subjects from 6 global collaborators. Deeply sampled blood TCRbeta repertoires from subjects exposed to, actively infected with, or recovered from COVID-19 were included in the dataset. The repertoires were made available in a free public database intended to serve as a resource for research on the immune response to SARS-CoV-2. HLA class I and class II types, where available, came from metadata supplied by the sample provider rather than from assay-based typing. Findings and caveats that apply to the study as a whole: How much clinical and demographic metadata was included differed by source and by participant, and the metadata was provided uncurated.

Enrolling through a virtual design, the prospective study's participants ranged in age from about 18 to 100 years and lived across 24 United States geographic areas. In the prospective study, participants were assigned to cohorts based on the clinical history participants reported in a screening survey and a study questionnaire. ImmuneRACE Cohort 3 recovered participants were defined by two consecutive negative NP/OP PCR tests, healthcare professional clearance, or symptom resolution. Each participant in the prospective study had whole blood, serum and a nasopharyngeal or oropharyngeal swab collected by mobile phlebotomists. Additional blood draws and questionnaires over an approximately two-month period could optionally be provided by prospective study participants. Before DNA extraction, prospective study blood samples were shipped either frozen or at room temperature. TCRbeta CDR3 regions were amplified from genomic DNA using the immunoSEQ Assay, a bias-controlled multiplex PCR. In the authors' own workflow: Nucleated cell counts per sample were estimated from amplification of reference gene primers within the assay. To quantify the absolute abundance of each unique TCRbeta CDR3 rearrangement, sequence reads were collapsed and filtered. Productive Simpson clonality was computed per sample as the square root of Simpson's diversity index over productive rearrangements. Imported from immuneACCESS, the table was reduced by TCRdb to in-frame sequences with V and J called. These copies leave out some clones; in studies compared against another copy, an unresolved V gene accounts for under half, and the cause of the remainder is not known. D and trimming were read from the DNA, whereas the V and J calls and clone size are those reported in that table. The sample table shows around 480,000 clones, and around 90% are seen once. Of the sample, around 0.7% is held by the ten largest clones.

The CDR3 runs 12 residues from the cysteine to the phenylalanine. The retained sequence is limited to the CDR3, 36 bases, with the frame set at the first base. The V and J ends are trimmed by 7 bases and 5 bases, leaving 11 bases between them. The germline V gene yields MNHEY for CDR1 and SVGAGI for CDR2. Turning to this clone: The clone's antigen remains unknown. No much larger clone is present one base from it, and per-base qualities are unavailable.

Sequences were obtained from PBMCs or T cells enriched from blood (not recorded which). The sequence was collected from a woman younger than 35 who had recovered from COVID-19. This sequence uses TRBV6-5 and TRBJ2-5, with TRBD2 tentatively as D gene (5 bases match). The DNA sequence is given as TGTGCCAGCATCGGGGTCGAGGAGACCCAGTACTTC. This is translated as CASIGVEETQYF.